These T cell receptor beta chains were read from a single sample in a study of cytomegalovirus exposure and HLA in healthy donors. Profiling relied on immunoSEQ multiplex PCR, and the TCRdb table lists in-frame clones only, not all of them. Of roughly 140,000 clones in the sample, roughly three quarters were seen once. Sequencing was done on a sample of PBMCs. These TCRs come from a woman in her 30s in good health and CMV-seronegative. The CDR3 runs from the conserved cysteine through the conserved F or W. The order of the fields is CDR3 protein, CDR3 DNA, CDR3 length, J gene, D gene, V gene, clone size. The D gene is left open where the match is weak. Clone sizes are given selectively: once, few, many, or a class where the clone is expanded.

CDR3 protein: CAISESGLQHGWDEQFF
CDR3 DNA: TGTGCCATCAGTGAGTCGGGACTGCAGCATGGGTGGGATGAGCAGTTCTTC
CDR3 length: 17
J gene: TRBJ2-1
D gene: -
V gene: TRBV10-3
clone size: -

CDR3 protein: CASSVAGGGEAFF
CDR3 DNA: TGTGCCAGCAGCGTAGCCGGGGGGGGTGAAGCTTTCTTT
CDR3 length: 13
J gene: TRBJ1-1
D gene: -
V gene: TRBV9
clone size: -

CDR3 protein: CAISQQGTGNTIYF
CDR3 DNA: TGTGCCATCAGTCAACAGGGAACTGGAAACACCATATATTTT
CDR3 length: 14
J gene: TRBJ1-3
D gene: -
V gene: TRBV10-3
clone size: -

CDR3 protein: CASSFVGLAGGDNNEQFF
CDR3 DNA: TGTGCCAGCAGTTTTGTCGGGCTAGCGGGGGGCGACAACAATGAGCAGTTCTTC
CDR3 length: 18
J gene: TRBJ2-1
D gene: TRBD2
V gene: TRBV27
clone size: -

CDR3 protein: CASSLAGQTTDTQYF
CDR3 DNA: TGCGCCAGCAGCTTGGCAGGACAGACCACAGATACGCAGTATTTT
CDR3 length: 15
J gene: TRBJ2-3
D gene: -
V gene: TRBV5-1
clone size: -

CDR3 protein: CASSWGSSGGAGEQFF
CDR3 DNA: TGTGCCAGCAGTTGGGGATCAAGCGGGGGGGCGGGTGAGCAGTTCTTC
CDR3 length: 16
J gene: TRBJ2-1
D gene: TRBD2
V gene: TRBV5-6
clone size: few

CDR3 protein: CASSPLLNYGYTF
CDR3 DNA: TGTGCCAGCAGTCCACTTCTGAACTATGGCTACACCTTC
CDR3 length: 13
J gene: TRBJ1-2
D gene: -
V gene: TRBV27
clone size: -

CDR3 protein: CASSFSGVREQYF
CDR3 DNA: TGTGCCAGCAGTTTTTCAGGGGTAAGGGAGCAGTACTTC
CDR3 length: 13
J gene: TRBJ2-7
D gene: -
V gene: TRBV27
clone size: few

CDR3 protein: CAWSVNRDTEAFF
CDR3 DNA: TGTGCCTGGAGTGTGAATCGAGACACTGAAGCTTTCTTT
CDR3 length: 13
J gene: TRBJ1-1
D gene: -
V gene: TRBV30
clone size: once

CDR3 protein: CASSSSGTGGYGYTF
CDR3 DNA: TGTGCCAGCAGTTCTTCCGGGACAGGGGGGTATGGCTACACCTTC
CDR3 length: 15
J gene: TRBJ1-2
D gene: TRBD1
V gene: TRBV28
clone size: few

CDR3 protein: CASSSASDRGEGYTF
CDR3 DNA: TGTGCCAGCAGCTCCGCCTCTGACAGGGGAGAAGGCTACACCTTC
CDR3 length: 15
J gene: TRBJ1-2
D gene: TRBD1
V gene: TRBV4-2
clone size: -

CDR3 protein: CASSLDRIGRVAYEQYF
CDR3 DNA: TGTGCCAGCAGCTTAGATAGGATCGGGCGGGTCGCCTACGAGCAGTACTTC
CDR3 length: 17
J gene: TRBJ2-7
D gene: -
V gene: TRBV11-2
clone size: -